This T cell receptor beta chain was identified during a study of T cells after yellow fever vaccination. Overall study results and limits: Among primary-vaccination clones, most reappeared after the booster, at 95% to 96% for CD4 and around 91% for CD8. Contaminants from the bulk population, in the form of abundant clonotypes, could be found in FACS-sorted repertoires. CD4 and CD8 compartments shared a small share of clonotypes.

This clonotype was counted only a few times. Antigen unknown. In making TCR cDNA, 5'RACE template switching added a universal primer site and UMIs to it. One entry per CDR3 protein results from TCRdb running MiXCR on the 5' RACE reads. The table has roughly 330,000 distinct CDR3 sequences, around 4.1% seen once; the top ten hold approximately 24%. CDR1 and CDR2 from the germline V gene are ENHRY and SYGVKD. The V and J ends lost 6 bases and 0 bases respectively, with 10 bases between them. The CDR3 has 14 residues. The specimen was PBMCs, collected 5 days after the yellow fever booster vaccination. V usage is TRBV10-3 and J usage is TRBJ2-3; either TRBD1 or TRBD2 may fit D (5 bases each). The clonotype comes from a man aged 18 to 35 who received the YFV17D yellow fever vaccine. CDR3 protein: CAIRRGTSTDTQYF. CDR3 nucleotide sequence: TGTGCCATCAGGAGGGGTACTAGCACAGATACGCAGTATTTT.